This TCR beta chain was sequenced during a study of blood T cell repertoires in COVID-19. The V and J ends lost 4 bases and 5 bases respectively, with 13 bases between them. This CDR3 is 15 amino acids long. Germline V lookup: CDR1 SGDLS, CDR2 YYNGEE. Only in-frame clones appear in the TCRdb table, and some are missing; sequencing was by immunoSEQ multiplex PCR. This table holds some 250,000 clones, approximately 84% found once. The V gene is TRBV9, the J gene TRBJ1-6, with D perhaps TRBD1 (6 bases). What was sequenced was peripheral blood. The TCR originated in a man in his fifties or sixties with active or convalescent COVID-19. The CDR3 here is CASSNRVVDNSPLHF. CDR3 nucleotides: TGTGCCAGCAGCAACAGGGTTGTGGATAATTCACCCCTCCACTTT.